This is a list of T cell receptor beta chains from one sample in a study of OX40 agonist ivuxolimab in advanced cancers. Using immunoSEQ multiplex PCR, the repertoire was profiled, and TCRdb retains in-frame clones only, with some absent. The data show tens of thousands of clones, with around 86% seen just once and just under 0.25% held by the top ten. The specimen comprised CD4+ or CD8+ T cells sorted from blood, sampled in a trial of the OX40 agonist ivuxolimab. The receptors were sampled from an adult with an advanced solid tumor such as melanoma, head and neck, liver or kidney cancer. CDR3s include the opening cysteine and the closing phenylalanine or tryptophan. A D gene is named only where the DNA matches it firmly. The size field is filled for only some rows; it gives once, few, many or a size class.

d_gene: NA; v_gene: TRBV7-9; len: 16; abundance: NA; j_gene: TRBJ2-3; CDR3nt: TGTGCCAGCAGCTCCGCTTTGCGGACCGGCACAGATACGCAGTATTTT; CDR3aa: CASSSALRTGTDTQYF
d_gene: NA; v_gene: TRBV28; len: 14; abundance: NA; j_gene: TRBJ1-1; CDR3nt: TGTGCCAGCAGTTTGGGCGGCCCGCTCCCCTCTGCTTTCTTT; CDR3aa: CASSLGGPLPSAFF
d_gene: TRBD1; v_gene: TRBV28; len: 13; abundance: NA; j_gene: TRBJ2-5; CDR3nt: TGTGCCAGCAGTTCGACAGGGTATGAGACCCAGTACTTC; CDR3aa: CASSSTGYETQYF
d_gene: NA; v_gene: TRBV27; len: 16; abundance: NA; j_gene: TRBJ1-5; CDR3nt: TGTGCCAGCACCATACGGTACCCTTTTGGCGATCAGCCCCAGCATTTT; CDR3aa: CASTIRYPFGDQPQHF
d_gene: TRBD1; v_gene: TRBV19; len: 16; abundance: NA; j_gene: TRBJ1-3; CDR3nt: TGTGCCAGTAGTAGGGGACAGGGGATCTCTGGAAACACCATATATTTT; CDR3aa: CASSRGQGISGNTIYF
d_gene: TRBD1; v_gene: TRBV27; len: 14; abundance: NA; j_gene: TRBJ2-1; CDR3nt: TGTGCCAGCAGTGGGACAGGCGCCTACAATGAGCAGTTCTTC; CDR3aa: CASSGTGAYNEQFF
d_gene: NA; v_gene: TRBV5-5; len: 12; abundance: NA; j_gene: TRBJ2-1; CDR3nt: TGTGCCAGCAGCACCCAGCGCAATGAGCAGTTCTTC; CDR3aa: CASSTQRNEQFF
d_gene: NA; v_gene: TRBV10-1; len: 14; abundance: NA; j_gene: TRBJ1-1; CDR3nt: TGCGCCAGCAGTGTAGGACTACCTGGGGCTGAAGCTTTCTTT; CDR3aa: CASSVGLPGAEAFF
d_gene: NA; v_gene: TRBV5-1; len: 13; abundance: NA; j_gene: TRBJ2-7; CDR3nt: TGCGCCAGCAGAAGACAGGAGTCCTACGAGCAGTACTTC; CDR3aa: CASRRQESYEQYF
d_gene: NA; v_gene: TRBV7-9; len: 14; abundance: NA; j_gene: TRBJ1-1; CDR3nt: TGTGCCAGCAGCTTCGGGGGTGCGAACACTGAAGCTTTCTTT; CDR3aa: CASSFGGANTEAFF
d_gene: TRBD2; v_gene: TRBV6-1; len: 15; abundance: NA; j_gene: TRBJ2-7; CDR3nt: TGTGCCAGCAGTTGGACTAGCGGGAGATCGGACGAGCAGTACTTC; CDR3aa: CASSWTSGRSDEQYF
d_gene: NA; v_gene: TRBV6-1; len: 16; abundance: few; j_gene: TRBJ1-3; CDR3nt: TGTGCCAGCAGTGTTGTCAGCGCGAGGACTGGAAACACCATATATTTT; CDR3aa: CASSVVSARTGNTIYF
d_gene: TRBD1; v_gene: TRBV15; len: 16; abundance: NA; j_gene: TRBJ2-3; CDR3nt: TGTGCCACCAGCACTAAGGACAGGGAGATTTCATATACGCAGTATTTT; CDR3aa: CATSTKDREISYTQYF
d_gene: NA; v_gene: TRBV7-2; len: 15; abundance: NA; j_gene: TRBJ1-5; CDR3nt: TGTGCCAGCAGCTTAGGAGGGAGGGGCAATCAGCCCCAGCATTTT; CDR3aa: CASSLGGRGNQPQHF
d_gene: TRBD1; v_gene: TRBV4-1; len: 14; abundance: NA; j_gene: TRBJ1-1; CDR3nt: TGCGCCAGCAGCCAAGCTCGGGACAGGGATGAAGCTTTCTTT; CDR3aa: CASSQARDRDEAFF
d_gene: NA; v_gene: TRBV28; len: 16; abundance: NA; j_gene: TRBJ2-1; CDR3nt: TGTGCCAGCAGTTCCCCCCGGCAGGCCACTATGAATGAGCAGTTCTTC; CDR3aa: CASSSPRQATMNEQFF
d_gene: TRBD1; v_gene: TRBV11-3; len: 15; abundance: NA; j_gene: TRBJ2-7; CDR3nt: TGTGCCAGCAGCTTAGTACCGGGACAGGCCTACGAGCAGTACTTC; CDR3aa: CASSLVPGQAYEQYF
d_gene: NA; v_gene: TRBV7-2; len: 13; abundance: NA; j_gene: TRBJ1-1; CDR3nt: TGTGCCAGCAGCCTAGATCAGAACACTGAAGCTTTCTTT; CDR3aa: CASSLDQNTEAFF
d_gene: NA; v_gene: TRBV5-1; len: 16; abundance: NA; j_gene: TRBJ2-7; CDR3nt: TGCGCCAGCAGCTTCCTGCGCGGGTCCTCGGGCTACGAGCAGTACTTC; CDR3aa: CASSFLRGSSGYEQYF
d_gene: TRBD2; v_gene: TRBV11-2; len: 17; abundance: NA; j_gene: TRBJ2-1; CDR3nt: TGTGCCAGCAGCACCTTAGCGGGACCCCACTCCTACAATGAGCAGTTCTTC; CDR3aa: CASSTLAGPHSYNEQFF
d_gene: NA; v_gene: TRBV5-1; len: 12; abundance: NA; j_gene: TRBJ2-2; CDR3nt: TGCGCCAGCGGCCAGGGAACCGGGGAGCTGTTTTTT; CDR3aa: CASGQGTGELFF
d_gene: TRBD2; v_gene: TRBV19; len: 15; abundance: NA; j_gene: TRBJ2-5; CDR3nt: TGTGCCAGTAGTATCGGGGGGGGCCTTGGAGAGACCCAGTACTTC; CDR3aa: CASSIGGGLGETQYF
d_gene: NA; v_gene: TRBV2; len: 14; abundance: NA; j_gene: TRBJ2-1; CDR3nt: TGTGCCAGCAGTAAAACCCCAACCTACAATGAGCAGTTCTTC; CDR3aa: CASSKTPTYNEQFF
d_gene: TRBD1; v_gene: TRBV9; len: 15; abundance: NA; j_gene: TRBJ1-2; CDR3nt: TGTGCCAGCAGCGGGGGACAGGGGGCGTTGGGTGGCTACACCTTC; CDR3aa: CASSGGQGALGGYTF
d_gene: NA; v_gene: TRBV5-1; len: 18; abundance: NA; j_gene: TRBJ2-7; CDR3nt: TGCGCCAGCAGCTTGGACACGAGTGCCGGGATTATCTCCTACGAGCAGTACTTC; CDR3aa: CASSLDTSAGIISYEQYF
d_gene: TRBD2; v_gene: TRBV7-2; len: 16; abundance: NA; j_gene: TRBJ2-3; CDR3nt: TGTGCCAGCAGTCAAGCTAGCGGGAGTTTTTCAGATACGCAGTATTTT; CDR3aa: CASSQASGSFSDTQYF
d_gene: NA; v_gene: TRBV2; len: 18; abundance: NA; j_gene: TRBJ2-6; CDR3nt: TGTGCCAGCAGTGAAGGCTGGGGCAGCAGCTCTGGGGCCAACGTCCTGACTTTC; CDR3aa: CASSEGWGSSSGANVLTF
d_gene: TRBD1; v_gene: TRBV11-2; len: 15; abundance: NA; j_gene: TRBJ1-6; CDR3nt: TGTGCCAGCAGCCCGAGGACAGGGGAGAATTCACCCCTCCACTTT; CDR3aa: CASSPRTGENSPLHF
d_gene: NA; v_gene: TRBV10-2; len: 12; abundance: NA; j_gene: TRBJ1-2; CDR3nt: TGCGCCAGCAGTGAGTCAGGGGCTGGCTACACCTTC; CDR3aa: CASSESGAGYTF
d_gene: TRBD2; v_gene: TRBV2; len: 17; abundance: once; j_gene: TRBJ2-1; CDR3nt: TGTGCCAGCAGTCCCCCGGGAGGCGGGAGGGCCTCCAATGAGCAGTTCTTC; CDR3aa: CASSPPGGGRASNEQFF
d_gene: NA; v_gene: TRBV19; len: 11; abundance: NA; j_gene: TRBJ1-2; CDR3nt: TGTGCCAGTAGTATAGGTCCTGGCTACACCTTC; CDR3aa: CASSIGPGYTF
d_gene: NA; v_gene: TRBV5-1; len: 14; abundance: NA; j_gene: TRBJ1-1; CDR3nt: TGCGCCAGCAGCTTGGTTGGGCGCGCCCCTGAAGCTTTCTTT; CDR3aa: CASSLVGRAPEAFF
d_gene: NA; v_gene: TRBV25-1; len: 11; abundance: NA; j_gene: TRBJ2-1; CDR3nt: TGTGCCAGCAATCGGACTTGCGAGCAGTTCTTC; CDR3aa: CASNRTCEQFF
d_gene: NA; v_gene: TRBV11-2; len: 16; abundance: NA; j_gene: TRBJ1-5; CDR3nt: TGTGCCAGCAGCTTGAGGCCAGATACTAGCAATCAGCCCCAGCATTTT; CDR3aa: CASSLRPDTSNQPQHF
d_gene: NA; v_gene: TRBV27; len: 12; abundance: NA; j_gene: TRBJ1-5; CDR3nt: TGTGCCAGCAGTAATAGTGGTCGGCCCCAGCATTTT; CDR3aa: CASSNSGRPQHF
d_gene: TRBD2; v_gene: TRBV11-2; len: 16; abundance: once; j_gene: TRBJ2-3; CDR3nt: TGTGCCAGCAGCTTAGGGACTAGCGGGAGCGCAGATACGCAGTATTTT; CDR3aa: CASSLGTSGSADTQYF
d_gene: NA; v_gene: TRBV11-2; len: 17; abundance: NA; j_gene: TRBJ2-5; CDR3nt: TGTGCCAGCAGCTTAGCCCTGGTTGGAGGGGGCGGAGAGACCCAGTACTTC; CDR3aa: CASSLALVGGGGETQYF
d_gene: TRBD1; v_gene: TRBV2; len: 17; abundance: NA; j_gene: TRBJ1-2; CDR3nt: TGTGCCAGCAGGGTCCCCCCCGGACAGGGGGCGATGAGTGGCTACACCTTC; CDR3aa: CASRVPPGQGAMSGYTF
d_gene: TRBD2; v_gene: TRBV19; len: 14; abundance: NA; j_gene: TRBJ2-3; CDR3nt: TGTGCCAGTAATTACGGGAGGGCCGAAGATACGCAGTATTTT; CDR3aa: CASNYGRAEDTQYF
d_gene: TRBD1; v_gene: TRBV11-2; len: 16; abundance: NA; j_gene: TRBJ1-3; CDR3nt: TGTGCCAGCAGCGTGACAGGGGGGAGTTCTGGAAACACCATATATTTT; CDR3aa: CASSVTGGSSGNTIYF
d_gene: TRBD1; v_gene: TRBV11-3; len: 16; abundance: NA; j_gene: TRBJ2-3; CDR3nt: TGTGCCAGCAGCCCATGGACAGGGAGGAGCACAGATACGCAGTATTTT; CDR3aa: CASSPWTGRSTDTQYF
d_gene: NA; v_gene: TRBV18; len: 14; abundance: NA; j_gene: TRBJ2-2; CDR3nt: TGTGCCAGCTCACCGGGACAGAACACCGGGGAGCTGTTTTTT; CDR3aa: CASSPGQNTGELFF